This T cell receptor beta chain was sequenced during a study of vaccination effects on CD4 cells after COVID-19. Comments on this clone: What it recognizes is unknown.

Before sequencing, viral peptide pools were used by the ViraFEST assay to expand antigen-specific CD4+ T cells. At the end of nine to ten days of culture, CD4+ T cells were isolated. Each participant was given two doses of one vaccine (BNT162b2 or mRNA-1273). In the vaccine recipients, nucleocapsid antibodies were negative and there was no prior SARS-CoV-2 infection. Every well got over 1.5 million PBMC, which were grown with about 10 IU/ml IL-2 and 10 ug/ml peptides. Study conclusions and caveats: Substantial clonal contraction characterized both infection- and vaccine-induced clones late after vaccination.

This CDR3 region has 13 residues. Per the germline V gene, CDR1 is SGHRS and CDR2 is YFSETQ. V was clipped by 0 bases and J by 1 base, with 4 bases between them. Repertoires were generated with immunoSEQ multiplex PCR, while TCRdb's copy carries only in-frame clones and drops some. The profile shows under 40,000 clones, about 80% of them singletons. This clonotype was obtained from a human donor who received a COVID-19 vaccine. Some clones in this sample may be carry-over from other donors' samples. The input for sequencing was CD4+ T cells from PBMCs cultured with HCoV-NL63 spike peptides, taken after COVID-19 vaccination. This chain uses TRBV5-1 with TRBJ1-1; no clear D. The CDR3 reads CASSLATNTEAFF. DNA of the CDR3: TGCGCCAGCAGCTTGGCGACGAACACTGAAGCTTTCTTT.